The 10 T cell receptor beta chains given below trace back to one sample, sequenced in a study of cytomegalovirus exposure and HLA in healthy donors. The PCR contained 60 Vbeta and 13 Jbeta primers. Clones were sequenced by immunoSEQ multiplex PCR, and TCRdb holds only the in-frame ones, with some missing. The data show about 180,000 clones, roughly 85% seen once. Sequenced: PBMCs. The receptors originated from a woman in her 40s in good health and CMV-seronegative.

The CDR3 loop reads CASSFPGGVGYTF. For the CDR3, the DNA is TGTGCCAGCAGCTTCCCGGGGGGTGTTGGCTACACCTTC. The chain recombines TRBV7-9 with TRBJ1-2, with a weak D call TRBD1 (5 bases). V gave up 3 bases and J gave up 7 bases, with 12 bases separating them. CDR1 SEHNR and CDR2 FQNEAQ come from the germline V gene (reference sequence). The CDR3 is 13 residues long.

This chain uses TRBV18 with TRBJ2-3; 7 nucleotides agree with TRBD1. The CDR3 runs 15 residues. The germline CDR1 and CDR2 sequences are KGHSH and LQKENI. Germline trimming cut 6 bases from V and 2 bases from J; bases unmatched to any gene: 8. In DNA, the CDR3 is TGTGCCAGCTCCTCTCGGGACAGCCACACAGATACGCAGTATTTT. This sequence encodes CASSSRDSHTDTQYF.

This sequence joins TRBV7-2 and TRBJ2-7; possibly TRBD2 for D (6 bases). Germline lookup yields CDR1 SGHTA and CDR2 FQGNSA. CDR3 length: 15 amino acids. Trimming took 5 bases from V and 7 from J, leaving 21 bases between them. The CDR3 DNA follows: TGTGCCAGCAGCCCTCGGGGACTCCCGTCACGGGAGCAGTACTTC. Translating gives CASSPRGLPSREQYF.

The V call is TRBV6-1, the J call TRBJ2-7, with a weak D call TRBD1 (6 bases). Germline V gene data show CDR1 as MNHNS and CDR2 as SASEGT. V dropped 7 bases and J dropped 3 bases, with 16 bases sitting between them. This CDR3 region has 14 residues. In DNA, the CDR3 is TGTGCCAGCACAAGGGACACCGTCCGCTACGAGCAGTACTTC. Its translation: CASTRDTVRYEQYF.

Concerning this clone itself: Germline is not matched at one junction end, which may reflect a read error. The chain carries TRBV7-9 and TRBJ1-2, with D unclear. CDR1 SEHNR and CDR2 FQNEAQ come from the germline V gene (reference sequence). This CDR3 contains 12 residues. The CDR3 here is CSSSFPQAGYTF. The DNA of the CDR3 is TGTTCCAGCAGCTTCCCCCAGGCTGGCTACACCTTC.

This sequence joins TRBV21-1 and TRBJ2-5; TRBD1 is the table's D call, not checked against the DNA. TRBV21-1 is classified as a pseudogene. This CDR3 is 16 amino acids long. CDR3 protein: CASSIILQGAQETQYF. CDR3 nucleotide sequence: TGTGCCAGCAGCATAATACTACAGGGGGCCCAAGAGACCCAGTACTTC.

This clone was counted only a few times. The rearrangement uses TRBV19 and TRBJ1-1; D ambiguous. The length of the CDR3 is 13 residues. Germline values: CDR1 LNHDA, CDR2 SQIVND (reference sequence). With 6 bases removed from V and 4 bases from J, the gap between germline ends came to 12 bases. CDR3 amino acids: CASRAAEGTEAFF. The DNA of the CDR3 is TGTGCCAGTAGGGCAGCGGAGGGCACTGAAGCTTTCTTT.

V gene TRBV15 combines with J gene TRBJ2-2, with TRBD1 matching 11 bases. The CDR3 consists of 14 residues. After removal of 7 bases from V and 5 bases from J, the junction contained 3 bases not matched to a gene. The germline gives CDR1 LNHNV, CDR2 YYDKDF (reference sequence). Written as DNA, the CDR3 is TGTGCCACCACCCGGGACAGGGGGACCGGGGAGCTGTTTTTT. Protein: CATTRDRGTGELFF.

The rearrangement links TRBV5-4 to TRBJ1-4; TRBD1 is a possible D gene (6 bases). This CDR3 has 14 amino acids. Germline lookup yields CDR1 SGHNT and CDR2 YYREEE (reference sequence). V dropped 3 bases and J dropped 3 bases, with 9 bases sitting between them. The CDR3 is CASSSRGSNEKLFF. Here the CDR3 DNA reads TGTGCCAGCAGCTCCAGGGGCTCTAATGAAAAACTGTTTTTT.

The rearrangement uses TRBV19 and TRBJ2-1, with 9 bases fitting TRBD1. With 3 bases clipped from V and 8 bases from J, the junction kept 11 bases outside the gene matches. This CDR3 region has 16 residues. Germline V lookup: CDR1 LNHDA, CDR2 SQIVND (reference sequence). In nucleotides, the CDR3 is TGTGCCAGTAGTATCCTCTTCAGGACAGGGGTACATGAGCAGTTCTTC. This encodes CASSILFRTGVHEQFF.